The present TCR beta chain was sequenced within a study of vaccination and CD4 T cells after COVID-19. Study at large: Stimulation of the cells used overlapping spike peptide pools from SARS-CoV-2 and from the common cold coronaviruses HCoV-NL63, HCoV-OC43 and HCoV-229E. The study's findings and limits: Looking at convalescent patients, a median around 84% of reactive clones were present only post-vaccination. From a median of roughly 21 to 38, SARS-CoV-2-reactive clonotypes increased, though not significantly.

This clonotype was seen more than once but under ten times. What it recognizes is unknown. Sequenced with the Oncomine TCR Beta short-read assay was DNA taken from cultured CD4+ T cells. MiXCR, run by TCRdb on the PCR reads, gives a single entry per CDR3 protein. The data hold tens of thousands of distinct CDR3 sequences, with around 37% observed a single time. CDR1 and CDR2 (germline): MDHEN, SYDVKM. V lost 3 bases and J 8 bases, leaving 10 bases between the germline ends. This CDR3 is 12 amino acids long. Time point defined: late sampling 161 to 241 days after vaccination in a few convalescent patients. Treatment in this sample: 10-day PBMC culture with coronavirus spike peptide pools or control peptides (ViraFEST assay). In this cohort, PCR tests turned positive between March and December 2020, predating US Alpha, Beta and Delta variants.

The sequence came from a human donor who had recovered from COVID-19. The rearrangement links TRBV28 to TRBJ1-2, with D unresolved. The sample here was CD4+ T cells from blood, cultured in vitro, taken about 7 months after SARS-CoV-2 vaccination. CDR3 nucleotides: TGTGCCAGCAGTTTGTCAAAGCGGGGCTACACCTTC. Its protein is CASSLSKRGYTF.